This T cell receptor (beta chain) comes out of a study of blood T cell repertoires in COVID-19. The repertoire was sequenced with immunoSEQ multiplex PCR; TCRdb's copy has only in-frame clones and lacks some. Of a few hundred thousand clones detected, under 90% appear once; the ten largest clones hold approximately 0.85%. Trimming removed 0 bases from V and 4 bases from J; junction bases left unmatched: 9. The CDR3 is 17 residues long. V is TRBV5-3 and J is TRBJ2-4; 8 positions match TRBD1. TRBV5-3 counts as an open reading frame of uncertain function. Sample: peripheral blood. This receptor was obtained from a woman aged 40-49 years who had recovered from COVID-19. The CDR3 loop is CARSLGLRGQAKNIQYF. In DNA form, the CDR3 reads TGTGCCAGAAGCTTGGGTCTAAGGGGACAGGCAAAAAACATTCAGTACTTC.